These 14 T cell receptor beta chains share one sample of origin, sequenced in a study of blood T cell repertoires in COVID-19. Method: immunoSEQ multiplex PCR; TCRdb's copy keeps in-frame clones and lacks some. The data show some 300,000 clones, about 90% seen once. The sample taken for sequencing was peripheral blood. The receptors here all came from a man between 18 and 35 years old with active or convalescent COVID-19.

The chain links TRBV5-1 to TRBJ2-5; D call uncertain. Trimming cost V 1 base and J 2 bases, with 6 bases left between them. Germline values: CDR1 SGHRS, CDR2 YFSETQ. This CDR3 has 13 amino acids. CDR3 DNA: TGCGCCAGCAGCTTGATCGTTCAAGAGACCCAGTACTTC. This encodes CASSLIVQETQYF.

The sample holds a few counts of this clone. This sequence joins TRBV4-1 and TRBJ2-7, with TRBD2 identical over 8 bases. The germline V gene encodes CDR1 MGHRA and CDR2 YSYEKL. The junction had 4 bases not matched to a gene; V was cut back by 0 bases and J by 0 bases. The length of the CDR3 is 16 residues. This CDR3 reads CASSQEERGISYEQYF. The CDR3 DNA reads TGCGCCAGCAGCCAAGAGGAGCGGGGGATCTCCTACGAGCAGTACTTC.

J is TRBJ2-7 and V is TRBV19; D ambiguous. Germline loops: CDR1 LNHDA, CDR2 SQIVND (reference sequence). V lost 6 bases and J lost 6, with 18 bases in between. The CDR3 is 14 residues long. The CDR3 DNA is TGTGCCAGTAGGACGGAGCTTACGGGTGGCGAGCAGTACTTC. Amino acids: CASRTELTGGEQYF.

V is TRBV5-1 and J is TRBJ1-1; 8 bases match TRBD1. Germline V gene data show CDR1 as SGHRS and CDR2 as YFSETQ. J lost 3 bases, V lost 4 bases, and 2 bases had no gene match. The CDR3 runs 13 residues. The DNA of the CDR3 is TGCGCCAGCAGCACGACAGGGGACACTGAAGCTTTCTTT. Amino acids: CASSTTGDTEAFF.

V usage is TRBV5-4 and J usage is TRBJ2-1; TRBD1 matches 7 bases. CDR3 length: 12 amino acids. Trimming cost V 4 bases and J 14 bases; bases outside gene matches: 9. CDR1 is SGHNT, CDR2 YYREEE, per germline (reference sequence). CDR3 DNA: TGTGCCAGCAGCCTACCAGGGACAGAGGAGTTCTTC. Its protein is CASSLPGTEEFF. The full variable domain, with the rest looked up from reference TRBV5-4 and TRBJ2-1, is ETGVTQSPTHLIKTRGQQVTLRCSSQSGHNTVSWYQQALGQGPQFIFQYYREEENGRGNFPPRFSGLQFPNYSSELNVNALELDDSALYLCASSLPGTEEFFGPGTRLTVL.

This chain connects TRBV5-1 to TRBJ2-2, with 8 bases matching TRBD1. The CDR3 has 15 residues. Germline CDR1 is SGHRS and CDR2 is YFSETQ. With V trimmed by 3 bases and J by 7 bases, 8 bases remained unmatched. The CDR3 bases are TGCGCCAGCAGCTCCCAGGGGGCGCAAAACGGGGAGCTGTTTTTT. Its translation is CASSSQGAQNGELFF.

This sequence joins TRBV4-1 and TRBJ2-1; 8 bases map to TRBD2. CDR1 MGHRA and CDR2 YSYEKL come from the germline V gene. V gave up 1 base and J gave up 14 bases; unmatched junction bases: 4. CDR3 size: 12 residues. The chain's CDR3 is CASSQATGGEFF. As DNA, the CDR3 is TGCGCCAGCAGCCAAGCTACGGGAGGGGAGTTCTTC.

The chain links TRBV6-5 to TRBJ2-3; TRBD1 is a possible D gene (6 bases). CDR3 length: 16 residues. V was shortened by 2 bases and J by 2 bases, with 14 bases between the two germline ends. The V gene's germline CDR1 is MNHEY and CDR2 SVGAGI. CDR3 sequence (DNA): TGTGCCAGCAGTTACGGGAGCAGGGGATTCACAGATACGCAGTATTTT. It encodes CASSYGSRGFTDTQYF.

The table lists this clone with a few counts. The chain links TRBV9 to TRBJ1-4, with TRBD1 matching 8 bases. After removal of 4 bases from V and 8 bases from J, the junction contained 7 bases not matched to a gene. CDR1 SGDLS and CDR2 YYNGEE come from the germline V gene. The CDR3 spans 14 residues. CDR3 protein: CASSRGQGVEKLFF. CDR3 in DNA: TGTGCCAGCAGCCGAGGACAGGGAGTCGAAAAACTGTTTTTT. The entire variable domain, with the rest obtained from reference TRBV9 and TRBJ1-4, is as follows: DSGVTQTPKHLITATGQRVTLRCSPRSGDLSVYWYQQSLDQGLQFLIQYYNGEERAKGNILERFSAQQFPDLHSELNLSSLELGDSALYFCASSRGQGVEKLFFGSGTQLSVL.

The CDR3 reads CASSLGSGTGANVLTF. CDR3 sequence (DNA): TGTGCCAGCAGCTTGGGGTCGGGGACTGGGGCCAACGTCCTGACTTTC. The chain uses TRBV5-6 and TRBJ2-6; D is possibly TRBD2 (5 bases). CDR1 is SGHDT and CDR2 is YYEEEE in the germline V gene. This CDR3 region has 16 residues. V was cut by 0 bases and J by 2 bases, with 9 bases left in between.

The V call is TRBV21-1, the J call TRBJ2-6; the table's D call, TRBD1, has no DNA check behind it. TRBV21-1 has pseudogene status. The length of the CDR3 is 19 residues. Written as DNA, the CDR3 is TGTGCCAGCAGCACATGTGCCCGGGACAGGCCTCTAGGGGCCAACGTCCTGACTTTC. This sequence encodes CASSTCARDRPLGANVLTF.

The J gene is TRBJ2-7, the V gene TRBV5-1; 7 nucleotides align to TRBD2. The germline V gene has CDR1 SGHRS and CDR2 YFSETQ. J lost 3 bases, V lost 5 bases, and 5 bases had no gene match. The CDR3 has 13 residues. CDR3 coding DNA: TGCGCCAGCAGTTCGGGGGGTAACTACGAGCAGTACTTC. It yields the protein CASSSGGNYEQYF.

The chain couples TRBV11-2 to TRBJ2-2; 11 bases agree with TRBD2. CDR1 and CDR2 from the germline V gene are SGHAT and FQNNGV. CDR3 length: 18 residues. The ends lost 0 bases at V and 7 bases at J; junction bases unmatched: 10. The DNA of the CDR3 is TGTGCCAGCAGCTTAGATAATTTAGCGGGGGGGCCAGTCGGGGAGCTGTTTTTT. As protein: CASSLDNLAGGPVGELFF.

The chain carries TRBV28 and TRBJ1-2; TRBD1 matches at 11 bases. CDR3 size: 14 residues. The germline V gene encodes CDR1 MDHEN and CDR2 SYDVKM. V lost 8 bases, J lost 5 bases, and 7 bases stayed unmatched. The CDR3 nucleotides read TGTGCCAGCGGCGGACAGGGGGCTGGGTATGGCTACACCTTC. It translates to CASGGQGAGYGYTF.